The entry below describes one TCR beta chain. V shed 7 bases and J 0 bases; nucleotides not matched to a gene: 2. The germline gives CDR1 MDHEN, CDR2 SYDVKM. The CDR3 is made up of 13 amino acids. Naive CD4+ cells had CD25+ Tregs removed. Using its own MiXCR run on the 5' RACE reads, TCRdb lists one record per CDR3 protein. The sample gives tens of thousands of distinct CDR3 sequences, 18% of which show up once; approximately 3% is in the top ten. Sequencing was done on a sample of naive CD4+ T cells sorted from a lymph node. Subset indicated: naive CD4+ T cells, CD4+CD45RA+CD25-. The rearrangement joins TRBV28 to TRBJ2-5; TRBD1 agrees at 7 bases. This receptor was taken from a female donor with breast cancer. CDR3 protein: CASNRGNQETQYF. As DNA, the CDR3 is TGTGCCAGCAACAGGGGAAACCAAGAGACCCAGTACTTC.